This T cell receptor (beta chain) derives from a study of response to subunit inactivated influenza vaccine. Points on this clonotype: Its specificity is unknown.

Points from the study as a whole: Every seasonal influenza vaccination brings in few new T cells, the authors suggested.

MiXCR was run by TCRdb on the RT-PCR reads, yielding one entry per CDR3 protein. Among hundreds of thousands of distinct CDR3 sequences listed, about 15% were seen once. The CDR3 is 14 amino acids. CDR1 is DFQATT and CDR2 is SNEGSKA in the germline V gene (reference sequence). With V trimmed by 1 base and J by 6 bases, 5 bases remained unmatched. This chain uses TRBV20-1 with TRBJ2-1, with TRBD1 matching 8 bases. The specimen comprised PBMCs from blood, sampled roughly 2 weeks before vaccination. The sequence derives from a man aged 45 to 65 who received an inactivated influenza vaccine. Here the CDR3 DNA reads TGCAGTGCTAGAGGTCAGGGGGCAAGCAATGAGCAGTTCTTC. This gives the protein CSARGQGASNEQFF.